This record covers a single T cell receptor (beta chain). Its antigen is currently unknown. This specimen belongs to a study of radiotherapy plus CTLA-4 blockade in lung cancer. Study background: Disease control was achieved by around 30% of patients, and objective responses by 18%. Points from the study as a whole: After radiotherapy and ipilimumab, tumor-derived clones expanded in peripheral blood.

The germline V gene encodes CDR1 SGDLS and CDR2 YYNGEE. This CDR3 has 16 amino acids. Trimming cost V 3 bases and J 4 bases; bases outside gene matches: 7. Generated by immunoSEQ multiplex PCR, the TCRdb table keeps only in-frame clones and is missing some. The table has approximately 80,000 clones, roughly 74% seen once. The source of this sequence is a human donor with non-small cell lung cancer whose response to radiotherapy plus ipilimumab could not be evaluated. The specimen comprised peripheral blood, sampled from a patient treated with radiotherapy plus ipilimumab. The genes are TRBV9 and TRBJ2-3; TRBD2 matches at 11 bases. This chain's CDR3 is CASSAQRLAGPDTQYF. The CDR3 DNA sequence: TGTGCCAGCAGCGCCCAGAGACTAGCGGGGCCAGATACGCAGTATTTT.